This TCR beta chain was captured by sequencing in a study of T-cell reconstitution after alpha-beta-depleted transplantation in children. This CDR3 has 17 residues. V trimming: 4 bases; J trimming: 4 bases; junction bases outside the gene matches: 13. Germline V gene sequence: CDR1 SGHDT, CDR2 YYEEEE. This clonotype occurred a few times. Unique molecular identifiers tagged the TCRbeta library. A single record per CDR3 protein comes from TCRdb applying MiXCR to the PCR reads. This sample has approximately 400,000 distinct CDR3 sequences; under 13% occur once, and the top ten carry about 5%. Sequenced material: PBMCs from the stem cell graft donor, taken from the stem cell graft. The V gene is TRBV5-6, the J gene TRBJ2-2, with TRBD1 matching 7 bases. The source of this sequence is a human donor who donated a stem cell graft to a child with acute myeloid leukemia. The CDR3 is CASSGLIRQGTTGELFF. The CDR3, as DNA: TGTGCCAGCAGCGGCCTTATAAGACAGGGAACCACCGGGGAGCTGTTTTTT.